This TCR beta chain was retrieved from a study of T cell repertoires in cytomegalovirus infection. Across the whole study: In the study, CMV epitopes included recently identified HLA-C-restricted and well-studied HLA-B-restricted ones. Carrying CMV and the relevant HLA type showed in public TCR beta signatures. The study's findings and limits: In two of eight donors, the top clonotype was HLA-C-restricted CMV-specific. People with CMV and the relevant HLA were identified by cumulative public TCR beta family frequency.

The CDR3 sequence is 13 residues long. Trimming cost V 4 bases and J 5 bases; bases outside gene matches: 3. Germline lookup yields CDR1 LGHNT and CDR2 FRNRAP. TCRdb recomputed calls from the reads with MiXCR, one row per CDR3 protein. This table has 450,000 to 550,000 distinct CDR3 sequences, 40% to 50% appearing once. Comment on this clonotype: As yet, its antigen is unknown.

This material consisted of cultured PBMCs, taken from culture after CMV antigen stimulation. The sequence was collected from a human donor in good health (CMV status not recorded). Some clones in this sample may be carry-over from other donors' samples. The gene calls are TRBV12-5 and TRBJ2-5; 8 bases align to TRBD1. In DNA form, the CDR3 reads TGTGCTAGTGGTTCGGACAGGGACGAGACCCAGTACTTC. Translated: CASGSDRDETQYF.